This TCR beta chain comes out of a study of blood T cell repertoires in COVID-19 (dated by TCRdb to about 2020). Study-wide context: The collaborator samples originated in the United States, Italy and Spain and spanned the acute and convalescent phases of COVID-19. Where HLA class I and class II types were available, the types were taken from metadata supplied by the sample provider, not from assay-based typing. Subjects who had been exposed to COVID-19, were actively infected with it, or had recovered from it provided the deeply sampled blood TCRbeta repertoires that made up the dataset. The prospective study material was composed of cDNA or gDNA derived from T cells, B-cell-depleted T cells, or PBMCs. A freely available public database, intended as a resource for researchers studying the immune response to SARS-CoV-2, is where the repertoires were released. Nearly every sample came with metadata listing a de-identified subject ID, COVID-19 status, age in years and sex. Samples were obtained from the ongoing ImmuneRACE study (first 160 participants) and from over 1,000 subjects provided by 6 global collaborators.

The immunoSEQ Assay, a bias-controlled multiplex PCR, was used to amplify TCRbeta CDR3 regions from genomic DNA. The original pipeline was this. The number of nucleated cells in each sample was estimated from the amplification of reference gene primers within the assay. Sequence reads were collapsed and filtered to measure the absolute abundance of every unique TCRbeta CDR3 rearrangement. For each sample, productive Simpson clonality was calculated as the square root of Simpson's diversity index over productive rearrangements. The table comes from immuneACCESS by way of TCRdb, which keeps in-frame sequences with V and J called. Part of the clones is missing from these tables; in studies checked, under half for an unresolved V gene and the rest for unknown reasons. The D gene and trimming were derived from the DNA, and the V and J assignments and clone size from that table. The sample records over 250,000 clones, more than 75% of which are singletons. The ten largest make up 1.5% of the sample.

V loses 6 bases at its end and J loses 5 bases; junction bases beyond the gene matches: 3. Measured from the cysteine to the phenylalanine, the CDR3 is 13 residues long. The read is trimmed to its CDR3 DNA, 39 bases read in frame from base 1. Another Seattle source contributed samples from volunteer blood donors who had recovered from COVID-19. Each collaborating institution followed its own protocols to collect whole blood in K2EDTA tubes. For TCRbeta analysis, collaborator samples were shipped as frozen whole blood, as isolated PBMCs, or as DNA extracted from either sample type. Overall study outcomes, separate from this receptor: Clinical and demographic metadata were provided uncurated, with the amount varying by source and participant.

As for this clone: Its antigen has not been determined. The input lacks base qualities; no much larger clone sits a single base away.

The clonotype originates from a woman between 40 and 50 years old who had recovered from COVID-19. Sequencing input: peripheral blood. Recombination joined TRBV12-3 or TRBV12-4 with TRBJ2-2; 7 bases in the junction line up with TRBD1. CDR3 sequence: CASRTTGTGELFF. The DNA reads as follows: TGTGCCAGCAGAACGACAGGGACCGGGGAGCTGTTTTTT.